The rows below give T cell receptor beta chains drawn from one sample of a study of response to subunit inactivated influenza vaccine. TCRdb ran MiXCR on the RT-PCR reads and lists one entry per CDR3 protein. The sample shows more than 700,000 distinct CDR3 sequences, 21% of them seen only once. Sequences were derived from PBMCs from blood, sampled about 5 days after vaccination. All receptors come from a man in his fifties or sixties who received an inactivated influenza vaccine. Each CDR3 is given with its conserved first and last residue. Fields, in order: J gene, V gene, clone size, D gene, CDR3 protein, CDR3 DNA. The D gene is left open where the match is weak. Clone size is given for some rows only: seen once, a few or many times, or a class if the clone is expanded.

j_call: TRBJ2-7; v_call: TRBV7-9; clone_size: -; d_call: -; cdr3_aa: CASSFQGVSYEQYF; cdr3_nt: TGTGCCAGCAGCTTCCAGGGAGTCTCTTACGAGCAGTACTTC
j_call: TRBJ2-7; v_call: TRBV6-2/TRBV6-3; clone_size: -; d_call: -; cdr3_aa: CASSYDESSYEQYF; cdr3_nt: TGTGCCAGCAGTTACGACGAGAGCTCCTACGAGCAGTACTTC
j_call: TRBJ1-1; v_call: TRBV29-1; clone_size: -; d_call: -; cdr3_aa: CSVEQATPEAFF; cdr3_nt: TGCAGCGTGGAACAGGCTACGCCCGAAGCTTTCTTT
j_call: TRBJ2-2; v_call: TRBV4-3; clone_size: many; d_call: -; cdr3_aa: CASSQDNDNTGELFF; cdr3_nt: TGCGCCAGCAGCCAAGATAACGATAACACCGGGGAGCTGTTTTTT
j_call: TRBJ2-7; v_call: TRBV15; clone_size: -; d_call: -; cdr3_aa: CATSRQPSYEQYF; cdr3_nt: TGTGCCACCAGCAGGCAGCCCTCCTACGAGCAGTACTTC
j_call: TRBJ2-7; v_call: TRBV11-2; clone_size: -; d_call: -; cdr3_aa: CASSLGPGRSIYEQYF; cdr3_nt: TGTGCCAGCAGCCTCGGACCGGGGCGCTCAATCTACGAGCAGTACTTC
j_call: TRBJ2-2; v_call: TRBV4-2; clone_size: -; d_call: TRBD2; cdr3_aa: CASSQVRTSGTNTGELFF; cdr3_nt: TGTGCCAGCAGCCAAGTGCGGACTAGCGGGACGAACACCGGGGAGCTGTTTTTT
j_call: TRBJ2-1; v_call: TRBV5-1; clone_size: few; d_call: TRBD2; cdr3_aa: CASSRPGLAGVNEQFF; cdr3_nt: TGCGCCAGCAGCCGCCCGGGACTAGCGGGAGTCAATGAGCAGTTCTTC
j_call: TRBJ1-2; v_call: TRBV29-1; clone_size: -; d_call: -; cdr3_aa: CSVGVGSNYGYTF; cdr3_nt: TGCAGCGTTGGTGTAGGCTCAAACTATGGCTACACCTTC
j_call: TRBJ1-1; v_call: TRBV6-6; clone_size: -; d_call: -; cdr3_aa: CASVGGETEAFF; cdr3_nt: TGTGCCAGCGTTGGGGGTGAGACTGAAGCTTTCTTT
j_call: TRBJ2-3; v_call: TRBV7-9; clone_size: few; d_call: -; cdr3_aa: CASSHRQAADTQYF; cdr3_nt: TGTGCCAGCAGCCATAGACAGGCTGCAGATACGCAGTATTTT